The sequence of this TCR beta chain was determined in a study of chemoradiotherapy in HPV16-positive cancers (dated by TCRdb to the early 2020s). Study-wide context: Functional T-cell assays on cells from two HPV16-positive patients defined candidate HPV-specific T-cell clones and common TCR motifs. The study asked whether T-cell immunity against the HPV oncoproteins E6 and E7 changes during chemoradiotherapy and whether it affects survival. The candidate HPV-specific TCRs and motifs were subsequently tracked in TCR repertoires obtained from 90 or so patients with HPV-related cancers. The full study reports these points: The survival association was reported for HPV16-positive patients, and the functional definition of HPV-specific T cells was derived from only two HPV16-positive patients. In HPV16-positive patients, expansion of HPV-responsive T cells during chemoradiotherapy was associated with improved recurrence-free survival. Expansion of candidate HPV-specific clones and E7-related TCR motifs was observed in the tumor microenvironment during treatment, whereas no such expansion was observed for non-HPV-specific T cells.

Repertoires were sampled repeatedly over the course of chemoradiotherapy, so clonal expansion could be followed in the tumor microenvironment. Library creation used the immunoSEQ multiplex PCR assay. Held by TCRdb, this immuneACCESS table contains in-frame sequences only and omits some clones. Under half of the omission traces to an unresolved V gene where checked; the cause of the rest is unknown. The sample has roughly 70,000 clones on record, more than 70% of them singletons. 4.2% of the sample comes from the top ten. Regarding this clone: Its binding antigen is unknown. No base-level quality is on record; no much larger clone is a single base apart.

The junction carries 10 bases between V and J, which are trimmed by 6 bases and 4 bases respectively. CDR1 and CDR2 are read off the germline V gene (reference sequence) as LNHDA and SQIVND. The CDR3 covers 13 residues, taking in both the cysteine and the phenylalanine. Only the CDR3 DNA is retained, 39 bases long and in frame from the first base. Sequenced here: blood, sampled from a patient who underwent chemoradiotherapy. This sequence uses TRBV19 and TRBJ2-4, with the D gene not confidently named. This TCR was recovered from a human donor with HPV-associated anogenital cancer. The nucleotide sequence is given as TGTGCCAGTAGAATGGGGTTGAAAAACATTCAGTACTTC. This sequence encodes CASRMGLKNIQYF.